This is a list of T cell receptor beta chains from one sample in a study of TIL therapy for anti-PD-1-resistant metastatic lung cancer. Libraries were prepared by immunoSEQ multiplex PCR; TCRdb keeps only in-frame clonotypes and omits some of them. The sample consists of approximately 18,000 clones, about four fifths of them appearing once. The specimen was blood, collected at baseline. The source is a person between 30 and 80 years old with non-small cell lung cancer. The CDR3 runs from the conserved cysteine through the conserved F or W. Each record gives: CDR3 protein, CDR3 DNA, J gene, clone size, V gene, D gene. The D gene is left open where the match is weak. Expanded clones get a size class; other rows say once, few or many, or leave the size out.

cdr3_aa: CASQSQGFSNGELFF
cdr3_nt: TGTGCCAGCCAATCTCAGGGGTTTAGCAACGGGGAGCTGTTTTTT
j_call: TRBJ2-2
clone_size: -
v_call: TRBV27
d_call: -

cdr3_aa: CASSRGQGGQPQHF
cdr3_nt: TGTGCCAGCAGCCGGGGACAGGGCGGTCAGCCCCAGCATTTT
j_call: TRBJ1-5
clone_size: -
v_call: TRBV13
d_call: TRBD1

cdr3_aa: CASSLESIGGGTGELFF
cdr3_nt: TGCGCCAGCAGCTTGGAATCTATCGGGGGTGGAACCGGGGAGCTGTTTTTT
j_call: TRBJ2-2
clone_size: -
v_call: TRBV5-1
d_call: -

cdr3_aa: CASSVRQSSYNEQFF
cdr3_nt: TGTGCCAGTAGTGTAAGACAGAGCTCCTACAATGAGCAGTTCTTC
j_call: TRBJ2-1
clone_size: -
v_call: TRBV19
d_call: -

cdr3_aa: CASRGGSDGELFF
cdr3_nt: TGTGCCAGCAGAGGGGGTTCGGACGGGGAGCTGTTTTTT
j_call: TRBJ2-2
clone_size: -
v_call: TRBV6-1
d_call: -

cdr3_aa: CASSYSRSWEKLFF
cdr3_nt: TGTGCCAGCAGTTACTCTAGATCTTGGGAAAAACTGTTTTTT
j_call: TRBJ1-4
clone_size: -
v_call: TRBV6-5
d_call: -

cdr3_aa: CASRGMSSGVGEQYF
cdr3_nt: TGTGCCAGCAGAGGTATGAGTAGCGGGGTGGGAGAGCAGTACTTC
j_call: TRBJ2-7
clone_size: once
v_call: TRBV28
d_call: TRBD2

cdr3_aa: CASSSPAQEQFF
cdr3_nt: TGCGCCAGCAGCTCACCCGCCCAGGAGCAGTTCTTC
j_call: TRBJ2-1
clone_size: -
v_call: TRBV5-1
d_call: -

cdr3_aa: CASSLLLAGGRDEQFF
cdr3_nt: TGTGCCAGCAGCTTACTGCTAGCGGGAGGGAGGGATGAGCAGTTCTTC
j_call: TRBJ2-1
clone_size: once
v_call: TRBV7-2
d_call: TRBD2

cdr3_aa: CASSPGNRVGNEQFF
cdr3_nt: TGTGCCAGCAGCCCTGGGAATCGAGTAGGCAATGAGCAGTTCTTC
j_call: TRBJ2-1
clone_size: -
v_call: TRBV7-2
d_call: -

cdr3_aa: CASSRGGEQPQHF
cdr3_nt: TGTGCCAGCAGCCGGGGGGGGGAGCAGCCCCAGCATTTT
j_call: TRBJ1-5
clone_size: -
v_call: TRBV6-5
d_call: -

cdr3_aa: CASSAQGGRELFF
cdr3_nt: TGTGCCAGCAGCGCCCAAGGGGGGCGGGAGCTGTTTTTT
j_call: TRBJ2-2
clone_size: -
v_call: TRBV7-3
d_call: -

cdr3_aa: CASRGRTGNTEAFF
cdr3_nt: TGTGCCAGCAGAGGACGAACAGGGAACACTGAAGCTTTCTTT
j_call: TRBJ1-1
clone_size: -
v_call: TRBV2
d_call: -

cdr3_aa: CASSQEKGPNTGELFF
cdr3_nt: TGCGCCAGCAGCCAAGAGAAGGGACCGAACACCGGGGAGCTGTTTTTT
j_call: TRBJ2-2
clone_size: -
v_call: TRBV4-3
d_call: -

cdr3_aa: CASSSSSYEQYF
cdr3_nt: TGTGCCAGCAGCTCGAGCTCCTACGAGCAGTACTTC
j_call: TRBJ2-7
clone_size: -
v_call: TRBV7-9
d_call: -

cdr3_aa: CASSLLAGGRPDTQYF
cdr3_nt: TGTGCCAGCAGCTTGTTGGCGGGAGGCCGCCCAGATACGCAGTATTTT
j_call: TRBJ2-3
clone_size: -
v_call: TRBV5-4
d_call: TRBD2

cdr3_aa: CASTLDGSHSPLHF
cdr3_nt: TGTGCCAGCACCCTAGATGGGTCCCATTCACCCCTCCACTTT
j_call: TRBJ1-6
clone_size: few
v_call: TRBV28
d_call: -

cdr3_aa: CASSQGQGGTDTQYF
cdr3_nt: TGTGCCAGCAGCCAGGGACAGGGGGGGACAGATACGCAGTATTTT
j_call: TRBJ2-3
clone_size: -
v_call: TRBV9
d_call: TRBD1

cdr3_aa: CAIKGQAHTYEQYF
cdr3_nt: TGTGCCATTAAGGGGCAGGCTCACACCTACGAGCAGTACTTC
j_call: TRBJ2-7
clone_size: -
v_call: TRBV30
d_call: -